This TCR beta chain was sequenced for a study of blood T cell repertoires in COVID-19. Study background: Samples representing acute and convalescent COVID-19 were sourced from the United States, Italy and Spain. Sources were T cells, B-cell-depleted T cells, or PBMCs; the material itself was cDNA or gDNA.

The V end lost 1 base, the J end lost 1 base, and 11 bases lay between the germline ends. The CDR3 length is 16 residues. Germline V gives CDR1 SGHVS, CDR2 FQNEAQ. As originally analysed: Researchers report that nucleated cell counts were estimated from reference gene primer amplification. Profiling relied on immunoSEQ multiplex PCR, and the TCRdb table lists in-frame clones only, not all of them. D and trimming come from the DNA, and the V and J calls and clone size come from that table. This table holds 70,000 or so clones, 80% to 85% found once. Sequenced: peripheral blood. This TCR came from a woman older than 75 with acute or convalescent COVID-19. This chain joins TRBV7-8 and TRBJ1-5; D not resolved. The CDR3 DNA reads as TGTGCCAGCAGCTTAGTGGGGAGCATGAGCAATCAGCCCCAGCATTTT. Translating gives CASSLVGSMSNQPQHF.